Each of the 15 T cell receptor beta chains below was sequenced from the same sample in a study of CD4 T cells in relation to SARS-CoV-2 and coronaviruses (dated by TCRdb to about 2021). Library preparation used the immunoSEQ multiplex PCR assay. TCRdb provides this immuneACCESS table in a form limited to in-frame rearrangements. Some clones are lacking; in checked studies, under half of them reflect an unresolved V gene, and why the rest are absent is not known. Within this sample are 20,000 to 30,000 clones, with approximately 73% of them counted one time only. Jointly, the top ten make up 20% to 25% of the sample. Their cognate antigens are unknown. CD4+ T cells from unexposed donors were collected before the COVID-19 pandemic (2011-2018). The EasySep CD4+ T cell isolation kit was used to isolate CD4+ T cells once the cultures had run for 9 to 11 days. The specimen was CD4+ T cells from PBMCs, cultured in vitro. These receptors came from a human donor in good health.

The chain combines TRBV29-1 with TRBJ2-5, with TRBD1 matching 7 bases. Losses at the gene ends were 6 bases for V and 3 bases for J; bases not matched to a gene: 7. Germline loops: CDR1 SQVTM, CDR2 ANQGSEA. The CDR3 covers 13 residues. The CDR3 nucleotides are TGCAGCGTCGCGAGGGGGCTAAAAGAGACCCAGTACTTC. This translates into CSVARGLKETQYF. Full variable domain (rest looked up from reference TRBV29-1 and TRBJ2-5): SAVISQKPSRDICQRGTSLTIQCQVDSQVTMMFWYRQQPGQSLTLIATANQGSEATYESGFVIDKFPISRPNLTFSTLTVSNMSPEDSSIYLCSVARGLKETQYFGPGTRLLVL.

V usage is TRBV5-1 and J usage is TRBJ1-1; 7 bases match TRBD1. Looked up from germline, CDR1 is SGHRS and CDR2 is YFSETQ. After removal of 0 bases from V and 5 bases from J, the junction contained 13 bases not matched to a gene. CDR3 size: 17 residues. CDR3 DNA: TGCGCCAGCAGCTTGGCCGTTAGGGGGCGGCGAGGAACTGAAGCTTTCTTT. This gives the protein CASSLAVRGRRGTEAFF.

This sequence joins TRBV7-2 and TRBJ1-3, with a weak D call TRBD1 (5 bases). The CDR3 is made up of 18 amino acids. Germline V gene sequence: CDR1 SGHTA, CDR2 FQGNSA. Trimming cost V 1 base and J 4 bases, with 20 bases left between them. The CDR3 here is CASSLGGAGGNLGNTIYF. Written as DNA, the CDR3 is TGTGCCAGCAGCTTAGGAGGGGCAGGAGGAAATCTAGGAAACACCATATATTTT.

The gene calls are TRBV3-1 (or the pseudogene TRBV3-2) and TRBJ2-7; 8 bases line up with TRBD1. The germline V gene encodes CDR1 LGHDT and CDR2 YNNKEL (reference sequence). The V gene end was trimmed by 3 bases and the J gene end by 6 bases; junction bases not matched to a gene: 7. The CDR3 loop spans 14 amino acids. The CDR3 reads CASSQPGQAPEQYF. For the CDR3, the DNA is TGTGCCAGCAGCCAGCCGGGACAGGCTCCCGAGCAGTACTTC.

This rearrangement joins TRBV4-3 to TRBJ2-3; D is undetermined. Trimming took 0 bases from V and 0 from J, leaving 10 bases between them. The CDR3 sequence is 16 residues long. Germline CDR1 reads LGHNA; CDR2 reads YSLEER. CDR3: CASSQEYQSSTDTQYF. CDR3 in DNA: TGCGCCAGCAGCCAAGAATACCAGTCTAGCACAGATACGCAGTATTTT.

The V gene is TRBV7-2, the J gene TRBJ2-1; 10 positions match TRBD2. Germline values: CDR1 SGHTA, CDR2 FQGNSA. The V gene end was trimmed by 3 bases and the J gene end by 8 bases; junction bases not matched to a gene: 13. The CDR3 extends over 17 amino acids. The CDR3 region has the DNA TGTGCCAGCAGCTTCCTAGCGGGAGCTAATCTCGACGATGAGCAGTTCTTC. This gives the protein CASSFLAGANLDDEQFF. Combining the CDR3 with reference TRBV7-2 and TRBJ2-1 gives the whole variable domain GAGVSQSPSNKVTEKGKDVELRCDPISGHTALYWYRQSLGQGLEFLIYFQGNSAPDKSGLPSDRFSAERTGGSVSTLTIQRTQQEDSAVYLCASSFLAGANLDDEQFFGPGTRLTVL.

This clone occurred a few times. The rearrangement joins TRBV5-4 to TRBJ1-4; D might be TRBD1 (5 bases). In germline, CDR1 is SGHNT, CDR2 YYREEE (reference sequence). This CDR3 has 15 residues. V lost 2 bases to trimming and J lost 6 bases, with 14 bases between them. In nucleotides, the CDR3 is TGTGCCAGCAGCTTTACCAGGGAGGGACATGAAAAACTGTTTTTT. Its translation is CASSFTREGHEKLFF.

The chain employs TRBV5-1 and TRBJ2-7, with TRBD1 identical over 7 bases. Looked up from germline, CDR1 is SGHRS and CDR2 is YFSETQ. V trimming: 4 bases; J trimming: 3 bases; junction bases outside the gene matches: 13. CDR3 length: 16 amino acids. Here the CDR3 reads CASSPVSNRGLYEQYF. In DNA, the CDR3 is TGCGCCAGCAGCCCAGTATCGAACAGGGGCCTCTACGAGCAGTACTTC.

This clone was detected a few times. The rearrangement links TRBV19 to TRBJ2-1; tentatively, D is TRBD1 or TRBD2 (5 bases each). The CDR3 runs to 15 residues. V was cut by 3 bases and J by 5 bases, with 14 bases left in between. From germline, CDR1 is LNHDA and CDR2 SQIVND (reference sequence). This chain's CDR3 is CASSISSGPHNEQFF. The CDR3 DNA reads TGTGCCAGTAGTATCTCTTCGGGACCCCACAATGAGCAGTTCTTC. Together with reference TRBV19 and TRBJ2-1, the CDR3 gives the full variable domain: DGGITQSPKYLFRKEGQNVTLSCEQNLNHDAMYWYRQDPGQGLRLIYYSQIVNDFQKGDIAEGYSVSREKKESFPLTVTSAQKNPTAFYLCASSISSGPHNEQFFGPGTRLTVL.

In its sample, this clone was seen a few times. The chain employs TRBV7-9 and TRBJ1-4; D may be TRBD1 (5 bases). The V end was cut by 4 bases, the J end by 0 bases, with 15 bases between. Germline CDR1 is SEHNR and CDR2 is FQNEAQ (reference sequence). The CDR3 is 17 residues long. As DNA, the CDR3 is TGTGCCAGCAGCTCCTACAACGACAGAGCAACTAATGAAAAACTGTTTTTT. Its translation: CASSSYNDRATNEKLFF.

This clone showed up just once. This rearrangement joins TRBV7-2 to TRBJ2-3; 8 positions agree with TRBD2. V lost 8 bases to trimming and J lost 5 bases; unmatched junction nucleotides: 12. The CDR3 is 15 residues long. Germline values: CDR1 SGHTA, CDR2 FQGNSA. The CDR3 spells CASAILGGGIDTQYF. CDR3 nucleotide sequence: TGTGCCAGCGCCATTTTAGGCGGGGGGATAGATACGCAGTATTTT.

This clone was seen a handful of times. The genes are TRBV5-4 and TRBJ1-6; TRBD1 matches at 7 bases. The CDR3 contains 16 residues. The germline CDR1 and CDR2 sequences are SGHNT and YYREEE (reference sequence). Trimming removed 4 bases from V and 5 bases from J; junction bases left unmatched: 9. The CDR3 DNA follows: TGTGCCAGCAGCAAACCAGAGGGGGCGCATAATTCACCCCTCCACTTT. Its translation: CASSKPEGAHNSPLHF.

Here the CDR3 DNA reads TGCGCCAGCAGCGCGGAGGTGTGGGATACGCAGTATTTT. This translates into CASSAEVWDTQYF. The rearrangement links TRBV4-3 to TRBJ2-3; perhaps TRBD2 as D (5 bases). The length of the CDR3 is 13 residues. Trimming pared 5 bases from V and 6 bases from J, leaving 12 bases between. The germline V gene has CDR1 LGHNA and CDR2 YSLEER.

The chain links TRBV7-2 to TRBJ2-5; 7 nucleotides match TRBD1. Germline V lookup: CDR1 SGHTA, CDR2 FQGNSA. This CDR3 contains 15 residues. The V segment lost 0 bases and the J segment 5 bases; nucleotides outside the gene matches: 6. CDR3 nucleotide sequence: TGTGCCAGCAGCTTAGCACAGGGGCTGGGGGAGACCCAGTACTTC. It is translated as CASSLAQGLGETQYF.

The rearrangement uses TRBV6-5 and TRBJ1-1; 9 bases are shared with TRBD1. Germline V lookup: CDR1 MNHEY, CDR2 SVGAGI. V lost 6 bases, J lost 7 bases, and 9 bases stayed unmatched. This CDR3 has 14 amino acids. CDR3 amino acids: CASSGDRGYSEAFF. In DNA, the CDR3 is TGTGCCAGCAGCGGCGACAGGGGGTATAGTGAAGCTTTCTTT.